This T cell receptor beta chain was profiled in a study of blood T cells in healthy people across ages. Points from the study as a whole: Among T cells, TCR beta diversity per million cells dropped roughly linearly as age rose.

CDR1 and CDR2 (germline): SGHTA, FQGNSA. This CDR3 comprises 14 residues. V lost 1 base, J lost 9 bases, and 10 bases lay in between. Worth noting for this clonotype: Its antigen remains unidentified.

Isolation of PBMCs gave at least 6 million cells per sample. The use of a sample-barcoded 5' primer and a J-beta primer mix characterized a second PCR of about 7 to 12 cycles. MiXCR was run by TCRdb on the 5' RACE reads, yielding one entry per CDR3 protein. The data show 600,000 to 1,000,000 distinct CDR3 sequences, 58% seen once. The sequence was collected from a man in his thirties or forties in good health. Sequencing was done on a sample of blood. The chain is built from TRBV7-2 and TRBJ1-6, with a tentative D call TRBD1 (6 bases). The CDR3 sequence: CASSLEGHLSPLHF. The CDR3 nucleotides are TGTGCCAGCAGCTTAGAGGGACACCTTTCACCCCTCCACTTT. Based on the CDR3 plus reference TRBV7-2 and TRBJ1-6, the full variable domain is GAGVSQSPSNKVTEKGKDVELRCDPISGHTALYWYRQSLGQGLEFLIYFQGNSAPDKSGLPSDRFSAERTGGSVSTLTIQRTQQEDSAVYLCASSLEGHLSPLHFGNGTRLTVT.